The following is a TCR beta chain sequence with its context. Its antigen remains unidentified. Time point meaning: newly diagnosed GD, antithyroid drugs for less than 3 months. PBMC-extracted RNA yielded the TCR library. The data originate from a study of regulatory T cells in long-lasting Graves disease. Broader study findings: Newly diagnosed patients shared 1,000 or so public clonotypes; persistent patients shared some 2,600. There was favoring of TRBV28, TRBJ1-2 and TRBJ2-5 in persistent disease.

This CDR3 is 15 amino acids long. In germline, CDR1 is SGHRS, CDR2 YFSETQ. The ends lost 4 bases at V and 5 bases at J; junction bases unmatched: 11. Building of the TCR beta libraries involved iRepertoire HTBI primers and Arm-PCR of CDR3 regions. TCRdb re-derived calls from the multiplex PCR reads in MiXCR, one entry per CDR3 protein. The repertoire consists of a few hundred thousand distinct CDR3 sequences, with about 15% occurring once and the leading ten covering 23%. The same data also contributed to another study, on T cells in Graves' hyperthyroidism and ophthalmopathy. This second study notes: Newly diagnosed patients aged 18 to 65 had hyperthyroidism of under 2 months' duration.

This receptor was taken from a woman aged 18-29 years with Graves disease. The V call is TRBV5-1, the J call TRBJ1-2, with 7 bases matching TRBD1. This material consisted of peripheral blood mononuclear cells (PBMCs), taken at new diagnosis, from a patient treated with antithyroid drugs. CDR3 nucleotide sequence: TGCGCCAGCAGCCCCGGGCAGGGGGGGTCTTATGGCTACACCTTC. It translates to CASSPGQGGSYGYTF.